These 19 T cell receptor beta chains came from one sample sequenced in a study of beta chain features in type 1 diabetes. Of the isolated RNA, all was reverse transcribed, and so the sequenced material was expressed TCRB transcripts. Profiled with immunoSEQ multiplex PCR; TCRdb holds only in-frame clones, not every one. This table has 810,000 or so clones, roughly 16% appearing once. Specimen: naive CD4+ T cells from blood. The receptors were sampled from a woman younger than 35 in good health.

This clone was found a few times. The chain combines TRBV5-6 with TRBJ2-7, with 15 bases identical to TRBD2. The length of the CDR3 is 17 residues. Per the germline V gene, CDR1 is SGHDT and CDR2 is YYEEEE. J lost 6 bases, V lost 4 bases, and 11 bases had no gene match. The CDR3 region is CASSLAPGLAGGSEQYF. As DNA, the CDR3 is TGTGCCAGCAGCCTGGCCCCTGGACTAGCGGGAGGGTCCGAGCAGTACTTC.

This clone was observed a few times. V and J are TRBV7-2 and TRBJ1-1; 7 bases are a match to TRBD1. In germline, CDR1 is SGHTA, CDR2 FQGNSA. The CDR3 has 14 amino acids. V dropped 3 bases and J dropped 11; count of bases not matched to a gene: 12. The CDR3 DNA is TGTGCCAGCAGCTTTCAGGGGGAAGGATTCTCGGCTTTCTTT. Its protein is CASSFQGEGFSAFF.

The V call is TRBV28, the J call TRBJ2-3; D unresolved. Per the germline V gene, CDR1 is MDHEN and CDR2 is SYDVKM. The V end was cut by 1 base, the J end by 4 bases, with 15 bases between. The CDR3 extends over 16 amino acids. The CDR3 loop is CASSLLASLSSDTQYF. Here the CDR3 DNA reads TGTGCCAGCAGTTTATTGGCCAGCCTGAGCTCAGATACGCAGTATTTT.

The genes are TRBV4-3 and TRBJ2-7; 7 bases match TRBD1. Germline CDR1 is LGHNA and CDR2 is YSLEER. This CDR3 is built from 15 residues. V gave up 0 bases and J gave up 4 bases; unmatched junction bases: 6. The CDR3 DNA follows: TGCGCCAGCAGCCAAGACCGACAGGGTTGGTACGAGCAGTACTTC. It translates to CASSQDRQGWYEQYF.

This clone was observed a single time. A clone one base away is much larger, so this may be a read error. The CDR3, as DNA: TGTGCCAGCAGGCGCACAGATACGCAGTATTTT. Residues: CASRRTDTQYF. The V call is TRBV6-1, the J call TRBJ2-3, with D uncertain. The germline V gene has CDR1 MNHNS and CDR2 SASEGT. The CDR3 is 11 amino acids. V lost 6 bases and J lost 1, with 2 bases in between.

This clone was seen only a few times. The chain joins TRBV6-5 to TRBJ1-1; tentative D call: TRBD1 (6 bases). Germline CDR1 MNHEY, CDR2 SVGAGI. The V gene lost 8 bases and the J gene lost 4 bases, with 14 bases spanning the gap. This CDR3 region has 13 residues. The CDR3 protein is CASSPRGGTEAFF. The CDR3 DNA reads as TGTGCCAGCTCCCCCAGGGGCGGCACTGAAGCTTTCTTT.

The V call is TRBV10-3, the J call TRBJ1-2; D is possibly TRBD1 (6 bases). The CDR3 consists of 15 residues. The V end lost 4 bases, the J end lost 2 bases, and 14 bases lay between the germline ends. Germline loops: CDR1 ENHRY, CDR2 SYGVKD. The DNA of the CDR3 is TGTGCCATCAGTGCCCCCGGACAGTGGAACTATGGCTACACCTTC. Its translation is CAISAPGQWNYGYTF.

The gene calls are TRBV5-1 and TRBJ1-1, with unresolved D. CDR3 length: 14 amino acids. V was shortened by 0 bases and J by 8 bases, with 14 bases between the two germline ends. Germline V gene lookup returns CDR1 SGHRS and CDR2 YFSETQ. In DNA, the CDR3 is TGCGCCAGCAGCTTGGCCGGCCTGAGAGAGGAAGCTTTCTTT. Translating it yields CASSLAGLREEAFF.

This clone was counted between two and nine times. J is TRBJ1-5 and V is TRBV10-2; 7 bases map to TRBD1. Germline V CDR1 and CDR2: WSHSY, SAAADI. Trimming took 0 bases from V and 3 from J; bases not matched to a gene: 20. The CDR3 runs 21 residues. The CDR3 DNA is TGCGCCAGCAGTGAGTCCGGGGACAGATTCCCTATAGCGGCGCCCAATCAGCCCCAGCATTTT. Translation: CASSESGDRFPIAAPNQPQHF.

J is TRBJ2-1 and V is TRBV6-6; 8 bases are a match to TRBD2. Germline CDR1 and CDR2: MNHNY and SVGAGI (reference sequence). This CDR3 has 15 amino acids. V lost 2 bases and J lost 5; bases outside the gene matches: 5. The CDR3 coding sequence is TGTGCCAGCAGTTACGTAACTAGCGGAAACAATGAGCAGTTCTTC. This codes for CASSYVTSGNNEQFF.

The chain links TRBV6-5 to TRBJ2-1, with 11 bases that match TRBD2. In germline, CDR1 is MNHEY, CDR2 SVGAGI. The CDR3 has 16 amino acids. With V trimmed by 4 bases and J by 7 bases, 9 bases remained unmatched. Here the CDR3 DNA reads TGTGCCAGCAGTTCATTAGCGGGAGGGCCGGGTAATGAGCAGTTCTTC. Translated: CASSSLAGGPGNEQFF.

The rearrangement uses TRBV18 and TRBJ2-7; D remains unclear. This CDR3 has 12 amino acids. From germline, CDR1 is KGHSH and CDR2 LQKENI. V was cut by 3 bases and J by 2 bases, with 5 bases left in between. This CDR3 reads CASSPEPYEQYF. CDR3 bases: TGTGCCAGCTCACCGGAACCCTACGAGCAGTACTTC. The full variable domain, completed using reference TRBV18 and TRBJ2-7, is NAGVMQNPRHLVRRRGQEARLRCSPMKGHSHVYWYRQLPEEGLKFMVYLQKENIIDESGMPKERFSAEFPKEGPSILRIQQVVRGDSAAYFCASSPEPYEQYFGPGTRLTVT.

This clone was found a few times. This rearrangement joins TRBV21-1 to TRBJ2-2; the listed D gene, TRBD1, was not tested against the DNA. TRBV21-1 is a known pseudogene. The CDR3 runs 13 residues. This CDR3 reads CASSKDRAEGLFF. The CDR3 bases are TGTGCCAGCAGCAAGGACAGGGCGGAGGGGCTGTTTTTT.

This rearrangement joins TRBV10-3 to TRBJ2-7; D ambiguous. The germline CDR1 and CDR2 sequences are ENHRY and SYGVKD. The CDR3 covers 13 residues. V lost 0 bases to trimming and J lost 5 bases, with 8 bases between them. CDR3 bases: TGTGCCATCAGTGAGTCTCCGGGTCACGAGCAGTACTTC. It is translated as CAISESPGHEQYF.

The sample holds many counts of this clone. V usage is TRBV10-3 and J usage is TRBJ2-1; 8 nucleotides match TRBD1. The germline CDR1 and CDR2 sequences are ENHRY and SYGVKD. Trimming cost V 8 bases and J 5 bases; bases outside gene matches: 5. CDR3 size: 13 residues. The CDR3 DNA sequence: TGTGCCATCGGGGGGACAGGAGACAATGAGCAGTTCTTC. As protein: CAIGGTGDNEQFF.

The gene calls are TRBV9 and TRBJ2-1, with D perhaps TRBD2 (5 bases). The ends were cut back, 4 bases at V and 0 bases at J, with 11 bases in the middle. The CDR3 spans 15 residues. Germline V CDR1 and CDR2: SGDLS, YYNGEE. The CDR3 DNA reads TGTGCCAGCAGCCTTTCCGGGGACTCCTACAATGAGCAGTTCTTC. Protein sequence: CASSLSGDSYNEQFF. The complete variable domain, with remaining parts taken from reference TRBV9 and TRBJ2-1, reads DSGVTQTPKHLITATGQRVTLRCSPRSGDLSVYWYQQSLDQGLQFLIQYYNGEERAKGNILERFSAQQFPDLHSELNLSSLELGDSALYFCASSLSGDSYNEQFFGPGTRLTVL.

J is TRBJ2-2 and V is TRBV6-7, with a weak D call TRBD2 (6 bases). TRBV6-7 counts as an open reading frame of uncertain function. This CDR3 has 14 residues. The V and J ends lost 7 bases and 1 base respectively, with 10 bases between them. The CDR3 nucleotides are TGTGCCAGCATAGTAGCGGAGAACACCGGGGAGCTGTTTTTT. Its protein product is CASIVAENTGELFF.

This clone turned up a few times. This chain joins TRBV15 and TRBJ2-5, with D unresolved. V was shortened by 0 bases and J by 7 bases, with 15 bases between the two germline ends. The germline V gene has CDR1 LNHNV and CDR2 YYDKDF (reference sequence). CDR3 length: 15 amino acids. CDR3 coding DNA: TGTGCCACCAGCAGAGATTCCCGACCGACGGGGACCCAGTACTTC. Its translation: CATSRDSRPTGTQYF.

The chain employs TRBV7-2 and TRBJ2-7; D is undetermined. This CDR3 comprises 15 residues. Trimming pared 1 base from V and 0 bases from J, leaving 10 bases between. In germline, CDR1 is SGHTA, CDR2 FQGNSA. The CDR3 reads CASSLVAVSSYEQYF. The CDR3 region has the DNA TGTGCCAGCAGCTTAGTTGCGGTGAGCTCCTACGAGCAGTACTTC. Together with reference TRBV7-2 and TRBJ2-7, the CDR3 gives the full variable domain: GAGVSQSPSNKVTEKGKDVELRCDPISGHTALYWYRQSLGQGLEFLIYFQGNSAPDKSGLPSDRFSAERTGGSVSTLTIQRTQQEDSAVYLCASSLVAVSSYEQYFGPGTRLTVT.